These T cell receptor beta chains were read from a single sample in a study of cytomegalovirus exposure and HLA in healthy donors. TCRdb's table, derived via immunoSEQ multiplex PCR, lists solely in-frame clones and lacks some. The sample shows tens of thousands of clones, around 96% of them seen only once. The sequencing sample was made of PBMCs. All receptors come from a man between 18 and 29 years old in good health and CMV-seropositive. Both conserved end residues are part of each CDR3. D genes are given only for firm matches. Not every row has a clone size; where given, it reads once, few, many or a size class.

. TRBJ2-1 TRBD1 TRBV12-5 CASGLIGTDNEQFF TGTGCTAGTGGTTTGATAGGGACAGACAATGAGCAGTTCTTC
. TRBJ1-1 . TRBV20-1 CSARGGGEAFF TGCAGTGCTAGGGGAGGAGGGGAAGCTTTCTTT
. TRBJ1-2 . TRBV28 CASSPPGWSNGYTF TGTGCCAGCAGTCCCCCAGGGTGGTCGAATGGCTACACCTTC
. TRBJ2-3 TRBD2 TRBV9 CASSEGGSRLDTQYF TGTGCCAGCAGCGAGGGCGGGAGTCGTCTAGATACGCAGTATTTT
. TRBJ2-3 TRBD2 TRBV9 CASGSSGIGDTQYF TGTGCCAGCGGATCTAGCGGGATTGGAGATACGCAGTATTTT
. TRBJ2-1 . TRBV9 CASSLGGSYNEQFF TGTGCCAGCAGCCTCGGCGGGTCCTACAATGAGCAGTTCTTC
. TRBJ1-4 TRBD1 TRBV2 CASSRDREGKKLFF TGTGCCAGCAGTAGGGACAGGGAAGGAAAAAAACTGTTTTTT
. TRBJ2-3 TRBD2 TRBV7-3 CASSRLGLAGRGDTQYF TGTGCCAGCAGCCGACTGGGACTAGCGGGTAGGGGGGATACGCAGTATTTT
. TRBJ2-5 TRBD2 TRBV5-1 CASSFYSGRFGETQYF TGCGCCAGCAGCTTTTATAGCGGGAGGTTCGGGGAGACCCAGTACTTC
. TRBJ2-7 . TRBV9 CASSDERKSYEQYF TGTGCCAGCAGCGACGAGAGGAAGTCCTACGAGCAGTACTTC
. TRBJ2-3 . TRBV18 CASSPGLGLTDTQYF TGTGCCAGCTCACCGGGGCTCGGACTAACAGATACGCAGTATTTT
. TRBJ2-5 TRBD1 TRBV10-1 CASSESAGTGSETQYF TGCGCCAGCAGTGAGTCCGCCGGGACAGGGTCGGAGACCCAGTACTTC
. TRBJ1-2 . TRBV28 CASSPPRVEYYGYTF TGTGCCAGCAGTCCCCCCAGGGTTGAGTACTATGGCTACACCTTC
. TRBJ2-7 . TRBV5-1 CASSSGGGRNEQYF TGCGCCAGCAGCTCGGGGGGCGGGAGAAACGAGCAGTACTTC
once TRBJ2-1 TRBD2 TRBV28 CASSLLAGNSNEQFF TGTGCCAGCAGTCTTCTAGCGGGAAATTCTAATGAGCAGTTCTTC
. TRBJ2-5 TRBD1 TRBV9 CASSEGTALQETQYF TGTGCCAGCAGCGAGGGGACAGCACTACAAGAGACCCAGTACTTC
. TRBJ1-2 . TRBV6-1 CASSERNYGYTF TGTGCCAGCAGTGAGCGGAACTATGGCTACACCTTC
. TRBJ1-1 . TRBV7-9 CASSSNLVGQIEAFF TGTGCCAGCAGCTCCAACCTTGTGGGCCAGATTGAAGCTTTCTTT
. TRBJ2-3 TRBD2 TRBV7-3 CASKLSRGGTDTQYF TGTGCCAGCAAATTATCGCGGGGGGGGACAGATACGCAGTATTTT
. TRBJ2-2 TRBD1 TRBV2 CASRAGGVTGELFF TGTGCCAGCAGGGCAGGGGGCGTGACCGGGGAGCTGTTTTTT
. TRBJ1-3 . TRBV7-2 CASSPRVAALGRSGNTIYF TGTGCCAGCAGCCCGAGGGTGGCCGCCTTAGGACGCTCTGGAAACACCATATATTTT
. TRBJ1-2 . TRBV19 CASSIAQGGGYTF TGTGCCAGTAGTATTGCTCAGGGAGGGGGCTACACCTTC
. TRBJ1-4 TRBD1 TRBV5-1 CASSLTGVANEKLFF TGCGCCAGCAGCCTGACAGGGGTTGCTAATGAAAAACTGTTTTTT
. TRBJ2-1 TRBD1 TRBV5-4 CASSTGQGRTYNEQFF TGTGCCAGCAGCACCGGACAGGGCCGAACCTACAATGAGCAGTTCTTC
once TRBJ1-5 . TRBV5-1 CASSLGGRDQPQHF TGCGCCAGCAGCTTGGGAGGGAGGGATCAGCCCCAGCATTTT
once TRBJ2-7 TRBD2 TRBV5-4 CASSSGTSPFYEQYF TGTGCCAGCAGTTCCGGGACTAGCCCCTTCTACGAGCAGTACTTC
. TRBJ2-2 . TRBV4-2 CASSRGVNEGTGELFF TGTGCCAGCAGCCGGGGGGTTAATGAGGGCACCGGGGAGCTGTTTTTT
. TRBJ1-2 TRBD1 TRBV5-4 CASSFAGSGGYGYTF TGTGCCAGCAGCTTCGCCGGCTCAGGGGGTTATGGCTACACCTTC